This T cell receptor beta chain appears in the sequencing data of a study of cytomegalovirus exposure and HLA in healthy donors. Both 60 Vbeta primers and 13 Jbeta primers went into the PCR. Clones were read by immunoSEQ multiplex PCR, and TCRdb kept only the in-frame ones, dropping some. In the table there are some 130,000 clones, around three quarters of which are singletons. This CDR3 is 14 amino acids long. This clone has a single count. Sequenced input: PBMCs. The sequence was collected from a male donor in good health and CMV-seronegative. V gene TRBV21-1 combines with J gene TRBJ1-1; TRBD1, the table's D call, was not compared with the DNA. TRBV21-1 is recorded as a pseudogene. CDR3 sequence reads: CASSTKTKNTEAFF. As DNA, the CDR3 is TGTGCCAGCAGCACAAAGACAAAGAACACTGAAGCTTTCTTT.